The sequence of this T cell receptor (beta chain) was determined in a study of cytomegalovirus exposure and HLA in healthy donors. Sequencing was performed with immunoSEQ multiplex PCR; in TCRdb, only in-frame clones are kept and a portion is missing. The sample records tens of thousands of clones, approximately 95% being singletons. CDR3 length: 18 amino acids. Between the trimmed V and J ends, which lost 3 bases and 4 bases, there was a span of 22 bases. In germline, CDR1 is MNHNS, CDR2 SASEGT. Note on this clone: The antigen remains unidentified.

The donors were part of the validation cohort, which consisted of roughly 120 subjects and was separate from the first cohort of 666 subjects. Study outcomes and limitations: Diagnosis of cytomegalovirus status made by the classifier reportedly showed high specificity and sensitivity. The investigators catalogued 160 or so TCR beta chains as cytomegalovirus-associated. First-cohort TCR clusters were later found to tend to co-occur in the 120 validation repertoires.

The sample taken for sequencing was PBMCs. The clonotype originates from a woman aged 18-29 years in good health and CMV-seronegative. V is TRBV6-1 and J is TRBJ1-5; D not resolved. CDR3 amino acids: CASSEEGGGPWENQPQHF. CDR3 sequence (DNA): TGTGCCAGCAGTGAGGAGGGAGGAGGACCTTGGGAAAATCAGCCCCAGCATTTT.